This T cell receptor beta chain emerged from a study of STAT3 mutations in large granular lymphocyte leukemia. On the study more broadly: Canonical activating STAT3 mutations were detected in roughly half of the longitudinally sequenced T-LGLL patients. Immunosuppressive therapy was given to more than half of T-LGLL patients.

With respect to this clone: Its antigen is currently unknown.

Findings and limits, study-wide: Every T-LGLL patient had at least one immunodominant TCRbeta clonotype. In about 35% of the 18 patients, new TCR clonotypes emerged after therapy.

Clones were read by immunoSEQ multiplex PCR, and TCRdb kept only the in-frame ones, dropping some. The sample contains over 30,000 clones, approximately 91% of which appear only once. This sequence originates from a human donor with T large granular lymphocyte leukemia. Some clones in this sample may be carry-over from other donors' samples. Sequenced input: PBMCs.

The CDR3 DNA sequence: TGTGCCAGCAGTTCGCGGGGACACTCCTACAATGAGCAGTTCTTC. This sequence encodes CASSSRGHSYNEQFF. The chain links TRBV9 to TRBJ2-1; the D call may be TRBD1 or TRBD2 (6 bases each). The CDR3 is made up of 15 amino acids. V lost 5 bases, J lost 0 bases, and 12 bases lay in between. CDR1 and CDR2 from the germline V gene are SGDLS and YYNGEE.